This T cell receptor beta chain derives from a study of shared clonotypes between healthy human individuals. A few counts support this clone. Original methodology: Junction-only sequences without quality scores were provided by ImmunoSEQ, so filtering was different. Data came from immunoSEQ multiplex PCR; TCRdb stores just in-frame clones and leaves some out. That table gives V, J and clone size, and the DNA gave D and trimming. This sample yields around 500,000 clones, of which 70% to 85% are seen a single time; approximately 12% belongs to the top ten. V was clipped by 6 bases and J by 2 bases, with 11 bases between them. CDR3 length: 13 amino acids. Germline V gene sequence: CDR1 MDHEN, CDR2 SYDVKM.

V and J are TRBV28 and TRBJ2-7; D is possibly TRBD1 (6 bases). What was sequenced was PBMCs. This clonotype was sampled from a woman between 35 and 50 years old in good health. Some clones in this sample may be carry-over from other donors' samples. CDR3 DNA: TGTGCCAGCAGACGACAGGATGCCTACGAGCAGTACTTC. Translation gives CASRRQDAYEQYF.